The sequence of this T cell receptor (beta chain) was determined in a study of blood T cell repertoires in COVID-19. The overall study: Samples of COVID-19 (acute and convalescent) were obtained from the United States, Italy and Spain. Sources were T cells, B-cell-depleted T cells, or PBMCs; the material itself was cDNA or gDNA.

Authors' methods: Quantification of nucleated cells was approximated via reference gene primer amplification. Data came from immunoSEQ multiplex PCR; TCRdb stores just in-frame clones and leaves some out. That table furnishes V, J and clone size, whereas the DNA furnished D and trimming. The sample holds 150,000 to 200,000 clones, just under 90% seen once. This clone occurred a few times. V trimming: 4 bases; J trimming: 4 bases; junction bases outside the gene matches: 9. The CDR3 is 15 amino acids. Germline lookup yields CDR1 SGHRS and CDR2 YFSETQ. This chain links TRBV5-1 with TRBJ1-2; TRBD1 agrees at 8 bases. The TCR sequence derives from a man between 18 and 35 years old with active or convalescent COVID-19. The source material was peripheral blood. The CDR3 region is CASSPDPTGGYGYTF. CDR3 DNA sequence: TGCGCCAGCAGCCCAGACCCCACAGGGGGCTATGGCTACACCTTC.